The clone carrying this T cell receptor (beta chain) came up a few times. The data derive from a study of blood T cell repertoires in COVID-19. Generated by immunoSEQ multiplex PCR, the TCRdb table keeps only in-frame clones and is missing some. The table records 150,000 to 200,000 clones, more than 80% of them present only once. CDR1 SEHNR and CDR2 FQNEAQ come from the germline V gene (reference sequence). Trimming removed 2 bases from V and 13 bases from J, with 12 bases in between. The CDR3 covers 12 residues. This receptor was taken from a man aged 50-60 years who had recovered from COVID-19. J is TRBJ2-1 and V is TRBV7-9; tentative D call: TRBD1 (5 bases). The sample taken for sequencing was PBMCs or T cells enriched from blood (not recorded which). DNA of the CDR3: TGTGCCAGCAGCTTATCGACAGTTGAACAGTTCTTC. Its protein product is CASSLSTVEQFF. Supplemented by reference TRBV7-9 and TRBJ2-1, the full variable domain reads DTGVSQNPRHKITKRGQNVTFRCDPISEHNRLYWYRQTLGQGPEFLTYFQNEAQLEKSRLLSDRFSAERPKGSFSTLEIQRTEQGDSAMYLCASSLSTVEQFFGPGTRLTVL.